A single sample is the source of the 26 T cell receptor beta chains below, sequenced in a study of OX40 agonist ivuxolimab in advanced cancers. The table came from immunoSEQ multiplex PCR; TCRdb's copy has only in-frame clones and leaves some out. The sample lists 43,000 or so clones, 85% to 90% occurring once. This specimen was CD4+ or CD8+ T cells sorted from blood, taken in a trial of the OX40 agonist ivuxolimab. These receptors were obtained from an adult with an advanced solid tumor such as melanoma, head and neck, liver or kidney cancer.

The chain recombines TRBV7-3 with TRBJ1-1; D unclear. V lost 1 base and J 0 bases, leaving 9 bases between the germline ends. The CDR3 is made up of 15 amino acids. Germline CDR1 SGHTA, CDR2 FQGTGA. The CDR3 DNA follows: TGTGCCAGCAGCTTAAATGGCGGTCTGAACACTGAAGCTTTCTTT. Translated: CASSLNGGLNTEAFF.

The chain carries TRBV5-1 and TRBJ2-5; no firm D call. V lost 6 bases and J 4 bases, leaving 13 bases between the germline ends. This CDR3 spans 13 amino acids. CDR1 and CDR2 from the germline V gene are SGHRS and YFSETQ. For the CDR3, the DNA is TGCGCCAGCACTACGGCTCAGTCAGAGACCCAGTACTTC. Translated: CASTTAQSETQYF.

Only one count was recorded for this clone. J is TRBJ2-7 and V is TRBV5-1; 8 positions match TRBD2. The CDR3 has 15 residues. The junction had 4 bases not matched to a gene; V was cut back by 2 bases and J by 0 bases. CDR1 and CDR2 (germline): SGHRS, YFSETQ. CDR3 in DNA: TGCGCCAGCAGCTTAACGAGCGGGAGCTCCTACGAGCAGTACTTC. This sequence encodes CASSLTSGSSYEQYF.

This clone has only one observation. The rearrangement uses TRBV28 and TRBJ1-5; 7 bases are shared with TRBD1. Germline loops: CDR1 MDHEN, CDR2 SYDVKM. With V trimmed by 7 bases and J by 7 bases, 10 bases remained unmatched. The CDR3 length is 14 residues. For the CDR3, the DNA is TGTGCCAGCAATAAGGGGGCTGGCGGGCAGCCCCAGCATTTT. It translates to CASNKGAGGQPQHF.

The genes are TRBV5-6 and TRBJ1-1; D remains ambiguous. Between the trimmed V and J ends, which lost 7 bases and 3 bases, there was a span of 16 bases. The CDR3 has 14 residues. Germline V lookup: CDR1 SGHDT, CDR2 YYEEEE. The CDR3 protein is CASEHRGSYTEAFF. The DNA of the CDR3 is TGTGCCAGCGAACACAGAGGATCGTACACTGAAGCTTTCTTT.

This clone was seen only once. V is TRBV6-5 and J is TRBJ2-4; D may match TRBD1 or TRBD2 (5 bases each). The CDR3 spans 15 residues. Per germline, CDR1 MNHEY and CDR2 SVGAGI. The ends were cut back, 2 bases at V and 6 bases at J, with 14 bases in the middle. DNA of the CDR3: TGTGCCAGCAGTTACCTTTGGGGGTCGGGAAACATTCAGTACTTC. The encoded protein is CASSYLWGSGNIQYF.

For this clone: One end of the junction varies from germline; a read error may be responsible. At the DNA level, this CDR3 is encoded by other sequences in the same sample as well. J is TRBJ1-5 and V is TRBV27; TRBD1 aligns across 8 bases. The CDR3 spans 14 residues. Germline-derived CDR1 and CDR2 are MNHEY and SMNVEV (reference sequence). The chain's CDR3 is CASSLFTGGQPQHF. For the CDR3, the DNA is TGTGCCAGCAGTTTATTCACAGGGGGACAGCCTCAGCATTTT.

The chain combines TRBV7-8 with TRBJ2-2; 12 bases match TRBD2. This CDR3 comprises 16 residues. J gave up 6 bases and V 3 bases, and 5 bases lay outside the gene matches. Germline V gives CDR1 SGHVS, CDR2 FQNEAQ. The DNA for the CDR3 is TGTGCCAGCAGCTTGAGGCTAGCGGGGGGGGCCGGGGAGCTGTTTTTT. This codes for CASSLRLAGGAGELFF.

This chain joins TRBV5-6 and TRBJ2-7; D is tentatively TRBD1 or TRBD2 (5 bases each). CDR3 length: 13 residues. Between the trimmed V and J ends, which lost 4 bases and 2 bases, there was a span of 10 bases. Looked up from germline, CDR1 is SGHDT and CDR2 is YYEEEE. The CDR3 sequence is CASSGGSTYEQYF. The CDR3 DNA reads as TGTGCCAGCAGCGGGGGTTCTACCTACGAGCAGTACTTC.

In this sample, this clone is medium-sized. The CDR3 protein is CASSLGGGANVLTF. CDR3 sequence (DNA): TGTGCCAGCAGTTTGGGGGGCGGGGCCAACGTCCTGACTTTC. The chain joins TRBV27 to TRBJ2-6; either TRBD1 or TRBD2 may supply D (6 bases each). The CDR3 runs 14 residues. The V end was cut by 3 bases, the J end by 4 bases, with 7 bases between. The germline V gene encodes CDR1 MNHEY and CDR2 SMNVEV (reference sequence).

This chain links TRBV29-1 with TRBJ1-4; D remains unclear. Deletions cut 0 bases from V and 7 bases from J, with 12 bases between. Germline V lookup: CDR1 SQVTM, CDR2 ANQGSEA. The CDR3 consists of 14 residues. The CDR3 region is CSVEDLRDPEKLFF. The CDR3 bases are TGCAGCGTTGAAGATCTTAGAGACCCTGAAAAACTGTTTTTT.

For the CDR3, the DNA is TGTGCCAGTAGGAGGGAGGGGACTAGCGGGGGACTCTACGAGCAGTACTTC. Translated, it gives CASRREGTSGGLYEQYF. The chain has TRBV27 and TRBJ2-7; TRBD2 matches at 14 bases. The V gene's germline CDR1 is MNHEY and CDR2 SMNVEV (reference sequence). CDR3 length equals 17 residues. With 9 bases clipped from V and 3 bases from J, the junction kept 13 bases outside the gene matches.

J is TRBJ2-7 and V is TRBV23-1; 7 positions match TRBD2. TRBV23-1 is treated as an ORF (open reading frame) with a function not yet certain. The CDR3 spans 16 residues. The V and J ends lost 0 bases and 0 bases, in that order; junction bases with no gene match: 5. CDR3 bases: TGCGCCAGCAGTCAATCCTGGGGAGGGAGCTCCTACGAGCAGTACTTC. Translating gives CASSQSWGGSSYEQYF.

V usage is TRBV5-1 and J usage is TRBJ2-7, with TRBD1 matching 9 bases. Germline V gene lookup returns CDR1 SGHRS and CDR2 YFSETQ. Trimming removed 5 bases from V and 5 bases from J; junction bases left unmatched: 8. CDR3 size: 14 residues. The CDR3 reads CASRPGTGSHEQYF. The CDR3 DNA sequence: TGCGCCAGCAGACCCGGGACAGGGAGCCACGAGCAGTACTTC.

This clone was seen once. This chain links TRBV11-2 with TRBJ2-5; 8 bases agree with TRBD1. From germline, CDR1 is SGHAT and CDR2 FQNNGV. This CDR3 contains 13 residues. V gave up 5 bases and J gave up 5 bases; unmatched junction bases: 4. CDR3 DNA: TGTGCCAGCAGCCCGGACAGGGTGGAGACCCAGTACTTC. Translating gives CASSPDRVETQYF.

This rearrangement joins TRBV19 to TRBJ2-1; tentatively, D is TRBD1 or TRBD2 (6 bases each). V was pared by 2 bases and J by 7 bases, with 15 bases between. The CDR3 sequence is 15 residues long. Germline CDR1 LNHDA, CDR2 SQIVND (reference sequence). CDR3 nucleotides: TGTGCCAGTAGTATACCCCGGTGGGGGGCTAATGAGCAGTTCTTC. Protein: CASSIPRWGANEQFF.

This sequence joins TRBV10-2 and TRBJ1-2; D remains unclear. The ends were cut back, 2 bases at V and 4 bases at J, with 20 bases in the middle. Germline values: CDR1 WSHSY, CDR2 SAAADI. The CDR3 totals 17 residues. The CDR3 coding sequence is TGCGCCAGCAGTGAGCTGGGGAAAGACCCAACGGTCTATGGCTACACCTTC. Protein sequence: CASSELGKDPTVYGYTF.

The V gene is TRBV19, the J gene TRBJ2-1; TRBD2 agrees at 12 bases. The CDR3 sequence is 16 residues long. V lost 7 bases and J lost 2; bases outside the gene matches: 6. The germline V gene encodes CDR1 LNHDA and CDR2 SQIVND (reference sequence). The DNA for the CDR3 is TGTGCCAGTAACACGAGGACTAGCGGGACCTACAATGAGCAGTTCTTC. Protein product: CASNTRTSGTYNEQFF.

The chain uses TRBV7-3 and TRBJ2-5; D unclear. This CDR3 is 13 amino acids long. The V gene's germline CDR1 is SGHTA and CDR2 FQGTGA. Trimming removed 1 base from V and 1 base from J, with 4 bases in between. CDR3 sequence reads: CASSLKRQETQYF. The CDR3 DNA sequence: TGTGCCAGCAGCTTAAAACGCCAAGAGACCCAGTACTTC. Complete variable domain (other parts from reference TRBV7-3 and TRBJ2-5): GAGVSQTPSNKVTEKGKYVELRCDPISGHTALYWYRQSLGQGPEFLIYFQGTGAADDSGLPNDRFFAVRPEGSVSTLKIQRTERGDSAVYLCASSLKRQETQYFGPGTRLLVL.

As DNA, the CDR3 is TGTGCCAGCAGCCGCCAGTTCCTAAGCCGAGGTGAGCAGTTCTTC. It encodes CASSRQFLSRGEQFF. The chain uses TRBV7-2 and TRBJ2-1; D gene unclear. The CDR3 is 15 residues long. Germline assignment: CDR1 SGHTA and CDR2 FQGNSA. Trimming left V 5 bases short and J 9 bases short, with 20 bases between.

This chain links TRBV28 with TRBJ1-2, with D unclear. Looked up from germline, CDR1 is MDHEN and CDR2 is SYDVKM. The germline V and J ends were trimmed by 3 bases and 9 bases, with 17 bases remaining between them. CDR3 size: 14 residues. CDR3 in DNA: TGTGCCAGCAGTTTGAGTTCGTGGGGAGCAAGCTACACCTTC. Protein product: CASSLSSWGASYTF.

The V gene is TRBV7-9, the J gene TRBJ2-5; no clear D. Germline loops: CDR1 SEHNR, CDR2 FQNEAQ (reference sequence). Trimming cost V 5 bases and J 4 bases, with 17 bases left between them. This CDR3 is 15 amino acids long. The DNA of the CDR3 is TGTGCCAGCAGCCCAAAGACCCGGTTGGGAGAGACCCAGTACTTC. Its translation is CASSPKTRLGETQYF.

The chain employs TRBV18 and TRBJ2-2; 10 bases agree with TRBD2. V gave up 1 base and J gave up 5 bases; unmatched junction bases: 7. Germline V gene data show CDR1 as KGHSH and CDR2 as LQKENI. The CDR3 is made up of 17 amino acids. The CDR3 protein is CASSPRASGRVTGELFF. DNA for the CDR3: TGTGCCAGCTCACCACGGGCTAGCGGGAGAGTTACCGGGGAGCTGTTTTTT.

The rearrangement uses TRBV11-2 and TRBJ2-5; 8 bases fit TRBD2. Near its end, the DNA agrees better with TRBJ2-7, so the J call may be wrong. This CDR3 is 13 amino acids long. Per germline, CDR1 SGHAT and CDR2 FQNNGV. As DNA, the CDR3 is TGTGCCAGCAGCGCCAGCGGGGGTTACGAGCAGTACTTC. Encoded protein: CASSASGGYEQYF.

In this sample, this clone turned up once. J is TRBJ2-7 and V is TRBV7-2, with TRBD2 matching over 10 bases. The V segment lost 3 bases and the J segment 5 bases; nucleotides outside the gene matches: 7. The CDR3 runs 15 residues. The germline CDR1 and CDR2 sequences are SGHTA and FQGNSA. The CDR3 coding sequence is TGTGCCAGCAGCTTGGCTAGCGGGAGTAGCGACGAGCAGTACTTC. Amino acid sequence: CASSLASGSSDEQYF.

V usage is TRBV29-1 and J usage is TRBJ2-7, with 13 bases matching TRBD2. CDR1 SQVTM and CDR2 ANQGSEA come from the germline V gene. With V trimmed by 5 bases and J by 2 bases, 9 bases remained unmatched. The CDR3 has 16 amino acids. The DNA for the CDR3 is TGCAGCGTTTCCGGGACTAGCGGGAAATCCACCTACGAGCAGTACTTC. Encoded protein: CSVSGTSGKSTYEQYF.